The rows below give T cell receptor beta chains drawn from one sample of a study of human T cells and chemical hapten exposure. TCRdb independently ran MiXCR on the RACE reads; one entry per CDR3 protein. The sample yields just over 350,000 distinct CDR3 sequences, roughly 6% seen once. The starting material was whole blood, obtained in connection with sensitization to the hapten diphenylcyclopropenone (DPC). The receptors shown here come from a woman under 30 with alopecia areata. Some clones in this sample may be carry-over from other donors' samples. CDR3s include the opening cysteine and the closing phenylalanine or tryptophan. The D gene is left open where the match is weak. Rows give clone size only sometimes, using once, few, many, or a class for an expanded clone.

size,J,V,D,CDR3,DNA
few,TRBJ2-2,TRBV5-4,-,CASSPPGTDQGELFF,TGTGCCAGCAGCCCCCCCGGGACGGACCAAGGGGAGCTGTTTTTT
many,TRBJ1-3,TRBV6-5,TRBD1,CASSRGQGWNTIYF,TGTGCCAGCAGCCGTGGACAGGGGTGGAACACCATATATTTT
many,TRBJ1-5,TRBV21-1,-,CASSKRRGNNQPQHF,TGTGCCAGCAGCAAGAGACGGGGGAACAATCAGCCCCAGCATTTT
few,TRBJ2-3,TRBV4-3,-,CASSQSAWGSDTDTQYF,TGCGCCAGCAGCCAAAGTGCGTGGGGCTCGGACACAGATACGCAGTATTTT
many,TRBJ1-1,TRBV12-3/TRBV12-4,-,CASSLGQDREAFF,TGTGCCAGCAGTTTAGGACAGGACCGTGAAGCTTTCTTT
few,TRBJ2-3,TRBV29-1,-,CSSSGGGGFTDTQYF,TGCAGCTCATCAGGGGGGGGCGGATTTACAGATACGCAGTATTTT
-,TRBJ2-7,TRBV20-1,TRBD1,CSAKGLGQGVYEQYF,TGCAGTGCTAAGGGCCTGGGACAGGGGGTTTACGAGCAGTACTTC
-,TRBJ2-7,TRBV7-2,TRBD2,CASSLAGGIYEQYF,TGTGCCAGCAGTCTAGCGGGGGGGATATACGAGCAGTACTTC
-,TRBJ2-7,TRBV3-1,-,CASSPRELDEQYF,TGTGCCAGCAGCCCAAGGGAGTTAGACGAGCAGTACTTC
many,TRBJ2-3,TRBV7-2,TRBD2,CASSLVSSTSGTDTQYF,TGTGCCAGCAGCTTAGTATCCTCGACTAGCGGAACAGATACGCAGTATTTT
many,TRBJ2-3,TRBV10-3,-,CAISESATDTQYF,TGTGCCATCAGTGAGAGTGCGACAGATACGCAGTATTTT
-,TRBJ2-7,TRBV28,-,CASSIRTYYEQYF,TGTGCCAGCAGTATTAGGACGTACTACGAGCAGTACTTC
few,TRBJ1-1,TRBV7-9,-,CASTAYYDTEAFF,TGTGCCAGCACCGCTTACTACGACACTGAAGCTTTCTTT
many,TRBJ1-6,TRBV28,-,CASSPGDLLDSPLHF,TGTGCCAGCAGCCCTGGGGACTTACTAGATTCACCCCTCCACTTT
-,TRBJ2-1,TRBV9,TRBD2,CASSAGTSGGWNEQFF,TGTGCCAGCAGCGCAGGGACTAGCGGGGGGTGGAATGAGCAGTTCTTC
few,TRBJ2-1,TRBV4-3,TRBD2,CASSPKAGGPSNEQFF,TGCGCCAGCAGCCCTAAAGCGGGGGGGCCGTCGAATGAGCAGTTCTTC
few,TRBJ2-2,TRBV3-1,-,CASCIRGNTGELFF,TGTGCCAGCTGTATCAGGGGGAACACCGGGGAGCTGTTTTTT
many,TRBJ1-1,TRBV7-2,-,CASSLVQGRTEAFF,TGTGCCAGCAGCTTAGTGCAGGGTAGGACTGAAGCTTTCTTT
many,TRBJ1-3,TRBV7-2,-,CASSLDGTSSGNTIYF,TGTGCCAGCAGCTTGGACGGTACGAGCTCTGGAAACACCATATATTTT
few,TRBJ2-1,TRBV4-2,TRBD1,CASSPTPGTGYNEQFF,TGTGCCAGCAGCCCAACACCGGGGACAGGCTACAATGAGCAGTTCTTC
-,TRBJ2-3,TRBV12-3/TRBV12-4,-,CASSNTVFTQYF,TGTGCCAGCTCGAACACAGTCTTTACGCAGTATTTT
few,TRBJ2-7,TRBV4-2,TRBD1,CASSQGDSTVSYEQYF,TGTGCCAGCAGCCAAGGGGACAGCACAGTCTCCTACGAGCAGTACTTC
-,TRBJ2-5,TRBV27,-,CASSKGSGETQYF,TGTGCCAGCAGTAAGGGGAGCGGTGAGACCCAGTACTTC
few,TRBJ2-6,TRBV7-3,TRBD1,CASSTGGAGANVLTF,TGTGCCAGCAGCACAGGGGGAGCTGGGGCCAACGTCCTGACTTTC
many,TRBJ2-7,TRBV21-1,-,CASTPKPGGHYEQYF,TGTGCCAGCACACCCAAACCGGGGGGGCACTACGAGCAGTACTTC
-,TRBJ2-2,TRBV12-3/TRBV12-4,-,CASRPRENTGELFF,TGTGCCAGCAGACCGAGAGAGAACACCGGGGAGCTGTTTTTT
-,TRBJ1-4,TRBV4-2,-,CASRPSPGNEKLFF,TGTGCCAGCAGACCCAGTCCAGGGAATGAAAAACTGTTTTTT
few,TRBJ1-6,TRBV11-2,TRBD1,CASSLDQGGNSPLHF,TGTGCCAGCAGCTTAGATCAAGGGGGCAATTCACCCCTCCACTTT
many,TRBJ1-1,TRBV2,-,CASRLGVNTEAFF,TGTGCCAGCAGATTAGGAGTGAACACTGAAGCTTTCTTT
many,TRBJ1-1,TRBV4-3,-,CASSQDPAGAGTEAFF,TGCGCCAGCAGCCAAGATCCGGCAGGGGCGGGGACTGAAGCTTTCTTT
few,TRBJ2-1,TRBV29-1,-,CSVVIPFRGDEQFF,TGCAGCGTTGTTATTCCGTTTCGGGGAGATGAGCAGTTCTTC
many,TRBJ1-1,TRBV25-1,-,CASSEYERAGTEAFF,TGTGCCAGCAGTGAATACGAAAGGGCGGGCACTGAAGCTTTCTTT
-,TRBJ1-3,TRBV6-2/TRBV6-3,-,CASSQLRIGNTIYF,TGTGCCAGCAGCCAGCTAAGAATTGGAAACACCATATATTTT
many,TRBJ1-2,TRBV5-6,TRBD1,CASAPSPGQGEVGGYTF,TGTGCCAGCGCCCCCTCTCCGGGACAGGGCGAAGTGGGGGGCTACACCTTC
-,TRBJ1-5,TRBV4-1,TRBD1,CASSQDPTGTQPQHF,TGCGCCAGCAGCCAAGATCCGACAGGGACGCAGCCCCAGCATTTT
few,TRBJ2-3,TRBV9,TRBD2,CASSVASGGSDTQYF,TGTGCCAGCAGCGTAGCTAGCGGGGGTAGCGATACGCAGTATTTT
-,TRBJ2-7,TRBV6-6,TRBD1,CASSYSNYQGAAYEQYF,TGTGCCAGCAGTTACTCGAATTACCAGGGGGCGGCCTACGAGCAGTACTTC
-,TRBJ2-7,TRBV28,TRBD1,CASNNRGPYEQYF,TGTGCCAGCAACAACAGGGGGCCCTACGAGCAGTACTTC
few,TRBJ1-1,TRBV6-5,-,CASSYVRGMDTEAFF,TGTGCCAGCAGTTACGTACGGGGCATGGACACTGAAGCTTTCTTT
few,TRBJ1-3,TRBV3-1,TRBD1,CASSLIQGGAGTIYF,TGTGCCAGCAGCCTAATCCAGGGGGGAGCCGGCACCATATATTTT
few,TRBJ2-5,TRBV5-1,TRBD2,CASSLEASGERTQYF,TGCGCCAGCAGCTTGGAGGCTAGCGGGGAACGGACCCAGTACTTC
few,TRBJ2-5,TRBV4-3,-,CASSRLTGTQETQYF,TGCGCCAGCAGCCGGTTAACGGGTACCCAAGAGACCCAGTACTTC
many,TRBJ2-4,TRBV4-3,-,CASSHGLAKNIQYF,TGCGCCAGCAGCCACGGGCTAGCCAAAAACATTCAGTACTTC
many,TRBJ2-1,TRBV27,TRBD1,CASSADRGDNNEQFF,TGTGCCAGCAGTGCTGACAGGGGAGACAACAATGAGCAGTTCTTC
few,TRBJ2-4,TRBV12-3/TRBV12-4,TRBD1,CASSRGRGQLAKNIQYF,TGTGCCAGCAGCCGGGGCAGGGGGCAATTGGCCAAAAACATTCAGTACTTC
many,TRBJ1-5,TRBV3-1,-,CASSQGHANQPQHF,TGTGCCAGCAGCCAGGGACACGCGAATCAGCCCCAGCATTTT
few,TRBJ2-3,TRBV5-5,TRBD1,CASSLTPDRGSWNTQYF,TGTGCCAGCAGCTTAACGCCCGACAGGGGCTCTTGGAATACGCAGTATTTT
-,TRBJ1-6,TRBV28,TRBD1,CASRADRDYNSPLHF,TGTGCCAGCAGGGCGGACAGGGACTATAATTCACCCCTCCACTTT
-,TRBJ1-5,TRBV6-6,-,CATTSRPGPQPQHF,TGTGCCACCACCTCCCGGCCCGGGCCCCAGCCCCAGCATTTT
-,TRBJ1-1,TRBV9,-,CASSVLEHLNTEAFF,TGTGCCAGCAGCGTATTAGAACACCTGAACACTGAAGCTTTCTTT
few,TRBJ2-7,TRBV5-1,-,CASSLEDPYEQYF,TGCGCCAGCAGCTTGGAGGATCCCTACGAGCAGTACTTC
-,TRBJ2-4,TRBV4-3,TRBD2,CASSQGPSGENIQYF,TGCGCCAGCAGCCAAGGGCCTAGCGGTGAGAACATTCAGTACTTC
-,TRBJ1-4,TRBV6-5,-,CASSYSRRENEKLFF,TGTGCCAGCAGTTACTCGAGGCGGGAAAATGAAAAACTGTTTTTT